This paragraph reports one T cell receptor (beta chain). This sample is drawn from a study of shared clonotypes between healthy human individuals. Across the study: Each donor contributed plates that comprised three CD4 naive, three CD4 memory, two CD8 naive and one CD8 memory.

In the original workflow: From ImmunoSEQ came sequences covering only the junction and carrying no quality scores, so filtering differed. Sequencing used immunoSEQ multiplex PCR; TCRdb keeps in-frame clones, though not all of them. Clone size and the V and J calls come from that table; the DNA yielded D and trimming. The sample has 2 million to 3 million clones, over 85% seen once; the top ten hold about 0.38%. The V gene end was trimmed by 1 base and the J gene end by 2 bases; junction bases not matched to a gene: 4. The CDR3 is 14 residues long. The germline CDR1 and CDR2 sequences are GTSNPN and SVGIG (reference sequence).

Sequencing input: naive CD4+ T cells from PBMCs. Regarding subset: CD45RA+ positively selected. This chain uses TRBV30 with TRBJ2-7; 8 bases match TRBD1. This TCR was recovered from a man aged 18 to 35 in good health. Some clones in this sample may be carry-over from other donors' samples. CDR3 sequence reads: CAWSGQGSTYEQYF. The CDR3 DNA is TGTGCCTGGAGTGGACAGGGGTCCACCTACGAGCAGTACTTC.